This T cell receptor (beta chain) was sequenced in a study of cytomegalovirus exposure and HLA in healthy donors. Study observations and caveats: In a later analysis, at a false discovery rate of 0.05, roughly 16,000 TCR beta sequences matched HLA alleles. In a later analysis, TCR beta V- and J-gene trimming showed a link to a missense DCLRE1C variant. Solely CMV serostatus was available to characterize immune exposure.

Regarding this clone: What it binds is not known.

Primers: 60 Vbeta forward and 13 Jbeta reverse. Profiling relied on immunoSEQ multiplex PCR, and the TCRdb table lists in-frame clones only, not all of them. The table lists about 200,000 clones, roughly three quarters of them singletons, with 0.35% to 0.5% in the top ten. The germline gives CDR1 MDHEN, CDR2 SYDVKM. V dropped 1 base and J dropped 0 bases, with 7 bases sitting between them. This CDR3 region has 15 residues. The sample consisted of PBMCs. The chain uses TRBV28 and TRBJ1-5; D gene unclear. The receptor comes from a male donor in good health and CMV-seropositive. The CDR3 sequence: CASSLLVNSNQPQHF. The CDR3 DNA follows: TGTGCCAGCAGTTTATTAGTAAATAGCAATCAGCCCCAGCATTTT.